A single sample is the source of the 16 T cell receptor beta chains below, sequenced in a study of blood T cell repertoires in COVID-19. Assay: immunoSEQ multiplex PCR; the TCRdb copy retains only in-frame clones and omits some. The sample holds some 160,000 clones; about 90% are singletons and the top ten take around 3%. The sample consisted of peripheral blood. All receptors come from a man between 60 and 75 years old with acute or convalescent COVID-19.

The V gene is TRBV7-9, the J gene TRBJ1-2; D call uncertain. CDR3 length: 15 residues. Germline CDR1 SEHNR, CDR2 FQNEAQ (reference sequence). Trimming stripped 6 bases from V and 4 bases from J, with 18 bases between. The CDR3 coding sequence is TGTGCCAGCAGACTCTCAGGAGGGAACCGCTATGGCTACACCTTC. Translation gives CASRLSGGNRYGYTF.

The rearrangement links TRBV4-3 to TRBJ1-5; 8 bases agree with TRBD1. The J segment lost 7 bases and the V segment lost 4 bases, leaving 6 bases of the junction unmatched. Germline V gene lookup returns CDR1 LGHNA and CDR2 YSLEER. This CDR3 region has 14 residues. The CDR3 protein is CASSLDRGVQPQHF. The CDR3 bases are TGCGCCAGCAGCCTAGACAGGGGAGTCCAGCCCCAGCATTTT.

The V and J genes are TRBV28 and TRBJ1-5; no clear D gene. CDR3 length equals 12 residues. Germline V gene data show CDR1 as MDHEN and CDR2 as SYDVKM. The germline V and J ends were trimmed by 2 bases and 7 bases, with 6 bases remaining between them. The CDR3 spells CASSLLSQPQHF. Written as DNA, the CDR3 is TGTGCCAGCAGTTTACTTAGCCAGCCCCAGCATTTT.

The V and J genes are TRBV29-1 and TRBJ2-1; TRBD1 matches 11 bases. Germline trimming cut 0 bases from V and 8 bases from J; bases unmatched to any gene: 15. Germline CDR1 is SQVTM and CDR2 is ANQGSEA. CDR3 length: 18 residues. CDR3 amino acids: CSVEDYGTGGDKWYEQFF. In DNA form, the CDR3 reads TGCAGCGTTGAAGACTATGGGACAGGGGGGGATAAATGGTATGAGCAGTTCTTC.

The rearrangement links TRBV28 to TRBJ2-7; D is possibly TRBD1 (5 bases). Trimming pared 7 bases from V and 0 bases from J, leaving 13 bases between. This CDR3 spans 14 amino acids. Germline assignment: CDR1 MDHEN and CDR2 SYDVKM. CDR3: CASNIQVRSYEQYF. The CDR3 nucleotides are TGTGCCAGCAATATACAGGTTCGCTCCTACGAGCAGTACTTC.

The chain combines TRBV13 with TRBJ2-2; D might be TRBD1 (6 bases). The CDR3 has 15 residues. Germline CDR1 PRHDT, CDR2 FYEKMQ (reference sequence). Trimming took off 2 bases at V and 4 bases at J, with 11 bases between the two ends. CDR3 DNA sequence: TGTGCCAGCAGCTTACGCCGACAGGCCACCGGGGAGCTGTTTTTT. It specifies CASSLRRQATGELFF.

The chain links TRBV3-1 (or the pseudogene TRBV3-2) to TRBJ1-3; D unclear. V lost 2 bases to trimming and J lost 0 bases, with 5 bases between them. From germline, CDR1 is LGHDT and CDR2 YNNKEL (reference sequence). This CDR3 comprises 14 residues. The CDR3 here is CASSQQVSGNTIYF. The CDR3 coding sequence is TGTGCCAGCAGCCAACAGGTCTCTGGAAACACCATATATTTT.

The chain carries TRBV2 and TRBJ2-1, with D possibly matching TRBD1 (6 bases). There are 12 residues in the CDR3. V dropped 6 bases and J dropped 7 bases, with 10 bases sitting between them. CDR1 and CDR2 from the germline V gene are SNHLY and FYNNEI. The CDR3 sequence is CASRLQGNEQFF. The CDR3 coding sequence is TGTGCCAGCAGGTTACAGGGTAATGAGCAGTTCTTC.

V gene TRBV7-9 combines with J gene TRBJ1-1, with TRBD1 as a possible D gene (5 bases). The V gene's germline CDR1 is SEHNR and CDR2 FQNEAQ (reference sequence). The V and J ends lost 5 bases and 3 bases respectively, with 13 bases between them. This CDR3 comprises 14 residues. The CDR3 reads CASSPNLGDTEAFF. Here the CDR3 DNA reads TGTGCCAGCAGCCCCAATTTAGGGGACACTGAAGCTTTCTTT.

This clone was seen only once. The rearrangement links TRBV27 to TRBJ1-1, with a possible D match to TRBD1 (5 bases). CDR1 and CDR2 from the germline V gene are MNHEY and SMNVEV (reference sequence). V lost 8 bases and J 3 bases, leaving 13 bases between the germline ends. The CDR3 has 13 residues. The CDR3 protein is CASGPGGYTEAFF. The DNA of the CDR3 is TGTGCCAGCGGGCCCGGGGGGTACACTGAAGCTTTCTTT.

This clone was detected only once. This chain uses TRBV10-2 with TRBJ2-7; TRBD2 might be the D (5 bases). The CDR3 spans 13 residues. Trimming left V 2 bases short and J 6 bases short, with 11 bases between. The germline gives CDR1 WSHSY, CDR2 SAAADI. For the CDR3, the DNA is TGCGCCAGCAGTGAGACCGCCGGGGTCGAGCAGTACTTC. It yields the protein CASSETAGVEQYF.

The chain links TRBV11-2 to TRBJ1-2; TRBD1 agrees at 10 bases. Germline V gene data show CDR1 as SGHAT and CDR2 as FQNNGV. The CDR3 is 16 residues long. V was clipped by 5 bases and J by 8 bases; unmatched bases: 14. The CDR3 sequence is CASSPIPRRTGGGYTF. CDR3 DNA sequence: TGTGCCAGCAGCCCTATACCACGACGGACAGGGGGAGGCTACACCTTC.

CDR3: CASTTQRGRLVTQYF. DNA of the CDR3: TGCGCCAGCACTACCCAGCGGGGGCGCCTGGTTACGCAGTATTTT. The chain is built from TRBV5-1 and TRBJ2-3, with 8 bases aligning to TRBD2. Trimming took 6 bases from V and 8 from J; bases not matched to a gene: 14. CDR1 and CDR2 (germline): SGHRS, YFSETQ. This CDR3 has 15 amino acids.

The chain employs TRBV29-1 and TRBJ1-2, with TRBD1 identical over 7 bases. The CDR3 has 14 amino acids. The J segment lost 8 bases and the V segment lost 2 bases, leaving 11 bases of the junction unmatched. CDR1 and CDR2 (germline): SQVTM, ANQGSEA. The CDR3 nucleotides read TGCAGCGTTGAATTTGACAGGGAACGGAACGGCTACACCTTC. Protein: CSVEFDRERNGYTF.

The CDR3 nucleotides read TGTGCCTGGAGCCCCGGGTGGGGCGATCAGCCCCAGCATTTT. Amino acid sequence: CAWSPGWGDQPQHF. The chain joins TRBV30 to TRBJ1-5; maybe TRBD1 (5 bases). V was shortened by 3 bases and J by 5 bases, with 14 bases between the two germline ends. Germline values: CDR1 GTSNPN, CDR2 SVGIG (reference sequence). The CDR3 covers 14 residues.

The chain uses TRBV4-3 and TRBJ2-5; weak D call: TRBD2 (5 bases). Trimming removed 1 base at V and 5 bases at J, with 11 bases between. The CDR3 length is 14 residues. Germline lookup yields CDR1 LGHNA and CDR2 YSLEER. The chain's CDR3 is CASSQGGLGETQYF. CDR3 DNA: TGCGCCAGCAGCCAAGGAGGACTTGGGGAGACCCAGTACTTC.